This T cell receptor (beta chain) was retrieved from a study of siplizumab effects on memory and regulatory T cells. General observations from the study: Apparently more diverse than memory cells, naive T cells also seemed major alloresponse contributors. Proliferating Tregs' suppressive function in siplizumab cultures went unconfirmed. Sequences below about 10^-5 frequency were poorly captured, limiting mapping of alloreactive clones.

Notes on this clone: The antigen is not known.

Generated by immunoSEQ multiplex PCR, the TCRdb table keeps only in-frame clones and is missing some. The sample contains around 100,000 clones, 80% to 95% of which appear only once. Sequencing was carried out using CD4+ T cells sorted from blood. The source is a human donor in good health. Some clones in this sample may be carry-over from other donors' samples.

CDR3: CASSLTEQGRQYF. CDR3 nucleotide sequence: TGTGCCAGCAGCTTAACCGAGCAGGGGAGACAGTATTTT. The genes are TRBV7-3 and TRBJ2-3, with D possibly TRBD1 on 6 matching bases. The CDR3 is 13 amino acids. The germline V gene encodes CDR1 SGHTA and CDR2 FQGTGA. V gave up 0 bases and J gave up 12 bases, with 13 bases separating them. The whole variable domain, filled in from reference TRBV7-3 and TRBJ2-3, reads GAGVSQTPSNKVTEKGKYVELRCDPISGHTALYWYRQSLGQGPEFLIYFQGTGAADDSGLPNDRFFAVRPEGSVSTLKIQRTERGDSAVYLCASSLTEQGRQYFGPGTRLTVL.